Below, 30 T cell receptor beta chains from the same sample are listed, as sequenced in a study of blood T cell repertoires in COVID-19. Assay: immunoSEQ multiplex PCR; the TCRdb copy retains only in-frame clones and omits some. The table includes around 130,000 clones, more than 80% detected once. The sequencing input was peripheral blood. Receptors were obtained from a human donor in a cohort sampled during active COVID-19.

The chain carries TRBV24-1 and TRBJ2-3; TRBD2 is a possible D gene (5 bases). Trimming took 1 base from V and 1 from J, leaving 11 bases between them. This CDR3 is 16 amino acids long. Germline CDR1 reads KGHDR; CDR2 reads SFDVKD. The CDR3 bases are TGTGCCACCAGTGATTTTAAGGGAGATGGCACAGATACGCAGTATTTT. Its protein is CATSDFKGDGTDTQYF.

This clone turned up a few times. The CDR3 reads CASSRQLITGNTIYF. The CDR3 DNA sequence: TGTGCCAGCAGTAGACAGCTAATTACGGGAAACACCATATATTTT. The chain has TRBV6-5 and TRBJ1-3; tentative D call: TRBD1 (5 bases). Germline assignment: CDR1 MNHEY and CDR2 SVGAGI. The CDR3 has 15 amino acids. Trimming removed 5 bases from V and 4 bases from J, with 15 bases in between.

The chain uses TRBV5-1 and TRBJ2-5, with D maybe TRBD1 (7 bases). Trimming took off 3 bases at V and 2 bases at J, with 11 bases between the two ends. CDR1 SGHRS and CDR2 YFSETQ come from the germline V gene. This CDR3 has 14 residues. CDR3 protein: CASSWRGLQETQYF. The CDR3, as DNA: TGCGCCAGCAGCTGGAGGGGGCTTCAAGAGACCCAGTACTTC. Drawing the rest from reference TRBV5-1 and TRBJ2-5, the complete variable domain is KAGVTQTPRYLIKTRGQQVTLSCSPISGHRSVSWYQQTPGQGLQFLFEYFSETQRNKGNFPGRFSGRQFSNSRSEMNVSTLELGDSALYLCASSWRGLQETQYFGPGTRLLVL.

On this clone: A single base separates this from a much larger clone, so it may be a read error. Other DNA sequences from this sample encode an identical CDR3 as well. V is TRBV19 and J is TRBJ1-1; no firm D call. The V gene's germline CDR1 is LNHDA and CDR2 SQIVND (reference sequence). V dropped 4 bases and J dropped 1 base, with 4 bases sitting between them. This CDR3 spans 12 amino acids. CDR3 bases: TGTGCCAGTAGTAGACAGAACACTGAAGCTTTCTTT. Protein: CASSRQNTEAFF.

The chain recombines TRBV6-5 with TRBJ2-3; 7 bases map to TRBD1. Per germline, CDR1 MNHEY and CDR2 SVGAGI. This CDR3 spans 15 amino acids. V was clipped by 6 bases and J by 0 bases; unmatched bases: 6. The chain's CDR3 is CASRDRPISTDTQYF. The CDR3 DNA reads TGTGCCAGCAGGGACAGGCCAATTAGCACAGATACGCAGTATTTT.

The chain is built from TRBV2 and TRBJ2-7, with D maybe TRBD2 (6 bases). The CDR3 runs 13 residues. Trimming left V 5 bases short and J 6 bases short, with 14 bases between. From germline, CDR1 is SNHLY and CDR2 FYNNEI. Here the CDR3 reads CASSINWGGEQYV. Written as DNA, the CDR3 is TGTGCCAGCAGTATTAACTGGGGAGGCGAGCAGTACGTC.

The V call is TRBV18, the J call TRBJ2-7; 9 positions match TRBD1. This CDR3 region has 16 residues. In germline, CDR1 is KGHSH, CDR2 LQKENI. The junction had 10 bases not matched to a gene; V was cut back by 5 bases and J by 2 bases. The CDR3 spells CASSDGQGRTAYEQYV. The DNA for the CDR3 is TGTGCCAGCTCAGACGGACAGGGGCGGACAGCCTACGAGCAGTACGTC.

This chain uses TRBV29-1 with TRBJ2-3, with 7 positions matching TRBD2. Germline CDR1 reads SQVTM; CDR2 reads ANQGSEA. The junction had 13 bases not matched to a gene; V was cut back by 7 bases and J by 9 bases. The CDR3 extends over 13 amino acids. CDR3 nucleotides: TGCAGCGGATCGACTTTGGGGGGGGACACGCAGTATTTT. This translates into CSGSTLGGDTQYF.

This clone was counted only a few times. The gene calls are TRBV7-2 and TRBJ1-2; D unresolved. Germline-derived CDR1 and CDR2 are SGHTA and FQGNSA. The CDR3 extends over 13 amino acids. The V gene lost 0 bases and the J gene lost 2 bases, with 4 bases spanning the gap. The CDR3 bases are TGTGCCAGCAGCTTAGCACGGAACTATGGCTACACCTTC. Amino acids: CASSLARNYGYTF.

V usage is TRBV9 and J usage is TRBJ1-5; 9 positions match TRBD1. In germline, CDR1 is SGDLS, CDR2 YYNGEE. Losses at the gene ends were 3 bases for V and 9 bases for J; bases not matched to a gene: 16. This CDR3 is built from 17 residues. This chain's CDR3 is CASSGKVRGTGKRPQHF. The CDR3 DNA reads TGTGCCAGCAGCGGAAAGGTTAGGGGGACAGGGAAAAGGCCCCAGCATTTT. Full variable domain (missing parts from reference TRBV9 and TRBJ1-5): DSGVTQTPKHLITATGQRVTLRCSPRSGDLSVYWYQQSLDQGLQFLIQYYNGEERAKGNILERFSAQQFPDLHSELNLSSLELGDSALYFCASSGKVRGTGKRPQHFGDGTRLSIL.

The rearrangement joins TRBV7-9 to TRBJ1-5; TRBD1 matches at 10 bases. Germline V gene lookup returns CDR1 SEHNR and CDR2 FQNEAQ (reference sequence). The CDR3 runs to 18 residues. The trim removed 3 bases at V and 3 bases at J, leaving 11 bases unmatched. The CDR3, as DNA: TGTGCCAGCAGCTTTGGGACAGGGGTTCAAAGGGCCAATCAGCCCCAGCATTTT. This gives the protein CASSFGTGVQRANQPQHF.

This chain connects TRBV6-1 to TRBJ2-6; D is undetermined. The germline V gene encodes CDR1 MNHNS and CDR2 SASEGT. Trimming took 3 bases from V and 0 from J, leaving 9 bases between them. The CDR3 extends over 16 amino acids. The CDR3 DNA reads TGTGCCAGCAGTGATCTGAGTACCTCTGGGGCCAACGTCCTGACTTTC. It encodes CASSDLSTSGANVLTF.

V is TRBV28 and J is TRBJ1-2; TRBD1 agrees at 10 bases. The V segment lost 2 bases and the J segment 7 bases; nucleotides outside the gene matches: 4. The CDR3 spans 14 residues. Germline V gene data show CDR1 as MDHEN and CDR2 as SYDVKM. For the CDR3, the DNA is TGTGCCAGCAGTTTAACCGGGACAGGGGTTGGCTACACCTTC. This codes for CASSLTGTGVGYTF.

The genes are TRBV16 and TRBJ2-7; D unclear. CDR3 size: 13 residues. Trimming pared 2 bases from V and 3 bases from J, leaving 8 bases between. From germline, CDR1 is KGHSY and CDR2 FQNENV. As DNA, the CDR3 is TGTGCCAGCAGCCAACAATCCAGCTACGAGCAGTACTTC. As protein: CASSQQSSYEQYF. The full variable domain, in which reference TRBV16 and TRBJ2-7 provide the parts outside the CDR3, is GEEVAQTPKHLVRGEGQKAKLYCAPIKGHSYVFWYQQVLKNEFKFLISFQNENVFDETGMPKERFSAKCLPNSPCSLEIQATKLEDSAVYFCASSQQSSYEQYFGPGTRLTVT.

CDR3 residues: CTSSHYGGGNTEAFF. The CDR3 nucleotides are TGCACCAGCAGCCACTATGGGGGGGGGAACACTGAAGCTTTCTTT. The V gene is TRBV1, the J gene TRBJ1-1. TRBV1 is a documented pseudogene. This CDR3 has 15 amino acids.

In DNA form, the CDR3 reads TGCGCCAGCAGCCAAGCCGGGACAGGACAAAGGGATGAGCAGTTCTTC. Translation: CASSQAGTGQRDEQFF. The V call is TRBV4-3, the J call TRBJ2-1; 8 bases agree with TRBD1. V was clipped by 1 base and J by 8 bases; unmatched bases: 10. The germline V gene has CDR1 LGHNA and CDR2 YSLEER. The CDR3 runs 16 residues.

This clone was seen more than once but under ten times. V usage is TRBV19 and J usage is TRBJ1-3, with 8 bases that match TRBD1. This CDR3 has 17 amino acids. Germline assignment: CDR1 LNHDA and CDR2 SQIVND (reference sequence). J gave up 1 base and V 4 bases, and 9 bases lay outside the gene matches. The CDR3 sequence: CASSTRAGGVSGNTIYF. The CDR3 DNA reads TGTGCCAGTAGTACCCGGGCAGGGGGCGTATCTGGAAACACCATATATTTT.

V is TRBV10-2 and J is TRBJ1-2, with TRBD1 matching 9 bases. This CDR3 has 17 residues. J was trimmed by 6 bases and V by 7 bases; bases with no gene match: 18. Per the germline V gene, CDR1 is WSHSY and CDR2 is SAAADI. CDR3: CASTDGQGFRFGNGYTF. The CDR3 DNA reads as TGCGCCAGCACCGACGGACAGGGGTTCCGCTTTGGCAATGGCTACACCTTC.

V usage is TRBV15 and J usage is TRBJ2-3; D not certain. CDR3 length equals 15 residues. Per the germline V gene, CDR1 is LNHNV and CDR2 is YYDKDF (reference sequence). Trimming took 1 base from V and 3 from J, leaving 11 bases between them. The chain's CDR3 is CATSRGQLDTDTQYF. CDR3 in DNA: TGTGCCACCAGCAGAGGGCAGCTAGATACAGATACGCAGTATTTT. Supplemented by reference TRBV15 and TRBJ2-3, the full variable domain reads DAMVIQNPRYQVTQFGKPVTLSCSQTLNHNVMYWYQQKSSQAPKLLFHYYDKDFNNEADTPDNFQSRRPNTSFCFLDIRSPGLGDTAMYLCATSRGQLDTDTQYFGPGTRLTVL.

This clone has a handful of counts. J is TRBJ2-3 and V is TRBV3-1 (or the pseudogene TRBV3-2); D is possibly TRBD2 (6 bases). The CDR3 extends over 14 amino acids. Germline values: CDR1 LGHDT, CDR2 YNNKEL (reference sequence). The V end was cut by 2 bases, the J end by 4 bases, with 10 bases between. Written as DNA, the CDR3 is TGTGCCAGCAGCCAAACTAGCTACTCAGATACGCAGTATTTT. It specifies CASSQTSYSDTQYF.

V and J are TRBV27 and TRBJ2-7; D remains unclear. From germline, CDR1 is MNHEY and CDR2 SMNVEV (reference sequence). Trimming cost V 6 bases and J 3 bases, with 12 bases left between them. The CDR3 length is 13 residues. The CDR3 protein is CASSYRSGYEQYV. The DNA for the CDR3 is TGTGCCAGCAGCTATCGATCAGGCTACGAGCAGTACGTC.

The V gene is TRBV9, the J gene TRBJ2-3, with D perhaps matching TRBD2 (6 bases). Germline V gene data show CDR1 as SGDLS and CDR2 as YYNGEE. V was cut by 0 bases and J by 0 bases, with 14 bases left in between. The CDR3 length is 17 residues. As DNA, the CDR3 is TGTGCCAGCAGCGTAGGGAGGGGTTCAACTAGCACAGATACGCAGTATTTT. The encoded protein is CASSVGRGSTSTDTQYF.

The V gene is TRBV5-1, the J gene TRBJ2-2; 12 bases map to TRBD1. The CDR3 loop spans 15 amino acids. The germline V gene has CDR1 SGHRS and CDR2 YFSETQ. V lost 7 bases and J lost 4; bases outside the gene matches: 5. The CDR3 bases are TGCGCCAGCTGGGACAGGGGGCGCGGCACCGGGGAGCTGTTTTTT. It specifies CASWDRGRGTGELFF.

The rearrangement uses TRBV10-3 and TRBJ2-2; TRBD2 matches at 8 bases. Germline CDR1 reads ENHRY; CDR2 reads SYGVKD. With V trimmed by 6 bases and J by 1 base, 7 bases remained unmatched. The CDR3 sequence is 16 residues long. This CDR3 reads CAIRPTSGENTGELFF. For the CDR3, the DNA is TGTGCCATCAGACCTACTAGCGGAGAGAACACCGGGGAGCTGTTTTTT.

The CDR3 sequence: CASSYVPRGGLQETQYF. Written as DNA, the CDR3 is TGTGCCAGCAGTTATGTTCCCCGGGGGGGGTTACAAGAGACCCAGTACTTC. The V call is TRBV6-9, the J call TRBJ2-5; 8 bases are shared with TRBD2. Germline loops: CDR1 MNHGY, CDR2 SVAAGI. The V segment lost 2 bases and the J segment 2 bases; nucleotides outside the gene matches: 10. There are 17 residues in the CDR3.

V and J are TRBV12-3 or TRBV12-4 and TRBJ1-1; D unclear. This CDR3 contains 13 residues. V lost 5 bases and J lost 6, with 13 bases in between. CDR3: CASSLGGDSEAFF. The DNA for the CDR3 is TGTGCCAGCAGTCTTGGCGGGGATTCTGAAGCTTTCTTT.

The genes are TRBV6-5 and TRBJ1-4, with 8 bases aligning to TRBD1. J lost 8 bases, V lost 5 bases, and 7 bases had no gene match. The CDR3 totals 14 residues. Germline V gene lookup returns CDR1 MNHEY and CDR2 SVGAGI. The chain's CDR3 is CASSLTGEGEKLFF. The CDR3 coding sequence is TGTGCCAGCAGTCTGACAGGGGAGGGCGAAAAACTGTTTTTT.

The chain couples TRBV3-1 (or the pseudogene TRBV3-2) to TRBJ2-7; 9 bases line up with TRBD1. Germline CDR1 reads LGHDT; CDR2 reads YNNKEL (reference sequence). The CDR3 consists of 15 residues. Trimming took 1 base from V and 3 from J; bases not matched to a gene: 4. CDR3 sequence: CASSQAPGQGYEQYF. The CDR3 nucleotides are TGTGCCAGCAGCCAAGCCCCGGGACAGGGCTACGAGCAGTACTTC.

J is TRBJ2-1 and V is TRBV6-5; 7 bases map to TRBD2. J gave up 5 bases and V 7 bases, and 11 bases lay outside the gene matches. The germline V gene encodes CDR1 MNHEY and CDR2 SVGAGI. This CDR3 comprises 15 residues. The CDR3 sequence is CASKEGVAGHNEQFF. CDR3 in DNA: TGTGCCAGCAAGGAAGGGGTAGCGGGCCACAATGAGCAGTTCTTC.

V and J are TRBV10-3 and TRBJ2-5, with no clear D. The germline V gene has CDR1 ENHRY and CDR2 SYGVKD. CDR3 length: 13 residues. Between the trimmed V and J ends, which lost 4 bases and 2 bases, there was a span of 8 bases. Here the CDR3 reads CAISGVQQETQYF. Written as DNA, the CDR3 is TGTGCCATCAGTGGGGTACAGCAAGAGACCCAGTACTTC.